This T cell receptor beta chain was observed in a study of cytomegalovirus exposure and HLA in healthy donors. Study-level information: For the approximately 400 genotyped donors, 80% to 90% fell within the Caucasian-associated ancestry cluster. Study-wide results and caveats: Earlier analysis yielded a pattern in which most TCR beta V segments were productive about 87% or about 30% of the time. CMV serostatus was the only recorded immune exposure for donors. It emerged from a later analysis that several of the most significant clusters appeared to be linked to common viral pathogens.

Germline V lookup: CDR1 SNHLY, CDR2 FYNNEI. CDR3 size: 13 residues. With 1 base removed from V and 5 bases from J, the gap between germline ends came to 8 bases. Comment on this clone: Its specificity is unknown.

This PCR relied on a set of 60 Vbeta primers and 13 Jbeta primers. Here immunoSEQ multiplex PCR was the method, and the copy in TCRdb shows in-frame clones only, minus some. The sample comprises roughly 100,000 clones, almost 85% of which are singletons, and 5.6% rests with the top ten. This TCR derives from a woman under 30 in good health and CMV-seropositive. Sequenced: PBMCs. The chain carries TRBV2 and TRBJ1-1; D unresolved. In DNA, the CDR3 is TGTGCCAGCAGTGAAGAGAGCGATACTGAAGCTTTCTTT. It translates to CASSEESDTEAFF.